The 16 T cell receptor beta chains below were found in one sample sequenced in a study of T cells after yellow fever vaccination. A single record per CDR3 protein comes from TCRdb applying MiXCR to the 5' RACE reads. The table lists 100,000 to 150,000 distinct CDR3 sequences, about 8.8% of them singletons. The sequencing here drew on CD8+ T cells sorted from PBMCs, taken on the day of the yellow fever booster vaccination. The receptor set was obtained from a man aged 18 to 30 who received the YFV17D yellow fever vaccine.

The genes are TRBV7-9 and TRBJ1-6, with TRBD1 matching over 10 bases. The CDR3 has 16 amino acids. V gave up 5 bases and J gave up 8 bases; unmatched junction bases: 9. From germline, CDR1 is SEHNR and CDR2 FQNEAQ (reference sequence). CDR3: CASSDRGRRYDSPLHF. In DNA form, the CDR3 reads TGTGCCAGCAGCGACAGGGGGCGTCGTTACGATTCACCCCTCCACTTT.

The rearrangement uses TRBV28 and TRBJ1-2; D uncertain. This CDR3 has 15 amino acids. The germline CDR1 and CDR2 sequences are MDHEN and SYDVKM. V lost 5 bases and J 5 bases, leaving 18 bases between the germline ends. The chain's CDR3 is CASSLDREVPYGYTF. The CDR3 bases are TGTGCCAGCAGTCTCGACCGGGAGGTCCCTTATGGCTACACCTTC.

A few counts support this clonotype. The chain combines TRBV5-5 with TRBJ1-2; D is unclear. Germline V gene sequence: CDR1 SGHKS, CDR2 YYEKEE (reference sequence). V dropped 1 base and J dropped 8 bases, with 18 bases sitting between them. The length of the CDR3 is 15 residues. The CDR3 protein is CASSLYAMDAEGYTF. In DNA form, the CDR3 reads TGTGCCAGCAGCTTGTATGCTATGGATGCGGAAGGCTACACCTTC.

The chain links TRBV24-1 to TRBJ2-1, with 9 bases that match TRBD2. From germline, CDR1 is KGHDR and CDR2 SFDVKD. The CDR3 consists of 11 residues. The ends lost 3 bases at V and 16 bases at J; junction bases unmatched: 3. The CDR3 coding sequence is TGTGCCACCAGTGATGGCGGGGGGGCTTTCTTC. Translating gives CATSDGGGAFF.

J is TRBJ2-3 and V is TRBV5-4; TRBD2 matches 11 bases. The germline V gene encodes CDR1 SGHNT and CDR2 YYREEE (reference sequence). V lost 4 bases, J lost 4 bases, and 5 bases stayed unmatched. The CDR3 covers 15 residues. The CDR3 spells CASSISGGVADTQYF. Here the CDR3 DNA reads TGTGCCAGCAGCATTAGCGGGGGGGTGGCAGATACGCAGTATTTT.

In this sample, this clonotype turned up many times. The chain uses TRBV20-1 and TRBJ1-4; D is ambiguous. Trimming removed 5 bases at V and 3 bases at J, with 10 bases between. Germline V gene data show CDR1 as DFQATT and CDR2 as SNEGSKA (reference sequence). The CDR3 extends over 13 amino acids. The CDR3 region has the DNA TGCAGTGCTGCGGTCTCGGCTAATGAAAAACTGTTTTTT. Translated: CSAAVSANEKLFF.

Only a few counts were recorded for this clonotype. The rearrangement links TRBV7-2 to TRBJ1-2, with D possibly TRBD1 on 6 matching bases. This CDR3 is built from 12 residues. Germline loops: CDR1 SGHTA, CDR2 FQGNSA. Trimming stripped 5 bases from V and 7 bases from J, with 11 bases between. This CDR3 reads CASSPGGGGYTF. The CDR3 region has the DNA TGTGCCAGCAGCCCCGGAGGGGGTGGCTACACCTTC.

The chain couples TRBV2 to TRBJ1-4, with 7 bases that match TRBD1. V shed 7 bases, J shed 5 bases, and the junction held 10 bases outside the gene matches. From germline, CDR1 is SNHLY and CDR2 FYNNEI. The CDR3 consists of 15 residues. The CDR3 DNA reads TGTGCCAGCACCCCCCCGGGACAGAAGAATGAAAAACTGTTTTTT. Protein product: CASTPPGQKNEKLFF. Full variable domain (rest looked up from reference TRBV2 and TRBJ1-4): EPEVTQTPSHQVTQMGQEVILRCVPISNHLYFYWYRQILGQKVEFLVSFYNNEISEKSEIFDDQFSVERPDGSNFTLKIRSTKLEDSAMYFCASTPPGQKNEKLFFGSGTQLSVL.

This clonotype was recorded at least ten times. The chain combines TRBV12-3 or TRBV12-4 with TRBJ2-7; 7 bases are a match to TRBD1. V dropped 6 bases and J dropped 2; count of bases not matched to a gene: 4. The CDR3 contains 13 residues. The CDR3 nucleotides are TGTGCCAGCAGACCGGACAGGACCTACGAGCAGTACTTC. Amino acid sequence: CASRPDRTYEQYF.

V gene TRBV7-9 combines with J gene TRBJ1-3, with 8 bases matching TRBD1. This CDR3 has 14 residues. V was pared by 6 bases and J by 2 bases, with 3 bases of the junction left unmatched. CDR1 is SEHNR and CDR2 is FQNEAQ in the germline V gene (reference sequence). The DNA for the CDR3 is TGTGCCAGCAGGCCGACAGGGGCTGGAAACACCATATATTTT. Its protein product is CASRPTGAGNTIYF.

This clonotype occurred many times. This chain joins TRBV7-2 and TRBJ2-3; 8 bases match TRBD2. J lost 6 bases, V lost 1 base, and 12 bases had no gene match. The length of the CDR3 is 17 residues. Germline V gene sequence: CDR1 SGHTA, CDR2 FQGNSA. The CDR3 protein is CASSLVKRGPDLDTQYF. DNA of the CDR3: TGTGCCAGCAGCTTAGTGAAGCGGGGGCCTGACTTGGATACGCAGTATTTT.

Ten or more counts support this clonotype. CDR3 bases: TGCGCCAGCAGCGTGGGACGGGCCCACGAGCAGTACTTC. Translation: CASSVGRAHEQYF. V and J are TRBV5-1 and TRBJ2-7; D may match TRBD1 or TRBD2 (5 bases each). CDR3 size: 13 residues. Trimming stripped 4 bases from V and 5 bases from J, with 13 bases between. Looked up from germline, CDR1 is SGHRS and CDR2 is YFSETQ. Together with reference TRBV5-1 and TRBJ2-7, the CDR3 gives the full variable domain: KAGVTQTPRYLIKTRGQQVTLSCSPISGHRSVSWYQQTPGQGLQFLFEYFSETQRNKGNFPGRFSGRQFSNSRSEMNVSTLELGDSALYLCASSVGRAHEQYFGPGTRLTVT.

The CDR3 is CASSGAEGWSLRGYTF. For the CDR3, the DNA is TGTGCCAGCAGCGGAGCTGAGGGTTGGTCCCTGCGTGGCTACACCTTC. This chain joins TRBV9 and TRBJ1-2; D ambiguous. The germline gives CDR1 SGDLS, CDR2 YYNGEE. CDR3 size: 16 residues. Trimming took off 3 bases at V and 7 bases at J, with 22 bases between the two ends.

This clonotype showed up many times. The chain employs TRBV4-1 and TRBJ1-2; D is uncertain. The ends were cut back, 4 bases at V and 1 base at J, with 10 bases in the middle. Germline-derived CDR1 and CDR2 are MGHRA and YSYEKL. The CDR3 runs to 14 residues. This CDR3 is CASSPRTGNYGYTF. The CDR3 DNA follows: TGCGCCAGCAGCCCCCGGACGGGTAACTATGGCTACACCTTC.

The chain carries TRBV18 and TRBJ2-7; D is uncertain. Germline lookup yields CDR1 KGHSH and CDR2 LQKENI. V was trimmed by 3 bases and J by 0 bases, leaving 15 bases between them. The CDR3 is 16 amino acids. The CDR3 DNA reads as TGTGCCAGCTCACCCGACCCCGGTGTGGGCTCCTACGAGCAGTACTTC. Protein: CASSPDPGVGSYEQYF.

This clonotype was observed at least ten times. DNA for the CDR3: TGTGCCAGCAGCCCCGGGGGGGCATGGGTTGAGCAGTTCTTC. This sequence encodes CASSPGGAWVEQFF. The J gene is TRBJ2-1, the V gene TRBV7-6, with 8 bases matching TRBD2. With V trimmed by 5 bases and J by 9 bases, 9 bases remained unmatched. This CDR3 has 14 residues. Germline-derived CDR1 and CDR2 are SGHVS and FNYEAQ.